One sample yielded the 30 T cell receptor beta chains listed below, sequenced in a study of T cell responses to AZD1222 COVID-19 vaccine. TCRdb's copy holds only in-frame clones and misses some; the assay was immunoSEQ multiplex PCR. The sample shows fewer than 150,000 clones, over 75% of them seen only once. Here the sequenced sample was peripheral blood, taken on day 0 of AZD1222 vaccination. Receptor source: an adult in good health.

The chain joins TRBV28 to TRBJ1-2; tentative D call: TRBD1 (6 bases). V dropped 1 base and J dropped 5 bases, with 11 bases sitting between them. This CDR3 spans 14 amino acids. The germline V gene encodes CDR1 MDHEN and CDR2 SYDVKM. The CDR3: CASSLSGQTYGYTF. The DNA for the CDR3 is TGTGCCAGCAGTTTATCAGGACAGACTTATGGCTACACCTTC.

CDR3 sequence reads: CASSFGQGGYEQYF. CDR3 bases: TGTGCCAGCAGCTTCGGTCAGGGTGGGTACGAGCAGTACTTC. This chain connects TRBV7-9 to TRBJ2-7; the D gene is possibly TRBD1 (5 bases). This CDR3 comprises 14 residues. Germline V CDR1 and CDR2: SEHNR, FQNEAQ (reference sequence). Trimming left V 3 bases short and J 4 bases short, with 13 bases between.

The chain is built from TRBV7-9 and TRBJ2-7, with 8 nucleotides matching TRBD2. The V segment lost 5 bases and the J segment 2 bases; nucleotides outside the gene matches: 5. Germline CDR1 and CDR2: SEHNR and FQNEAQ (reference sequence). This CDR3 spans 14 amino acids. The CDR3 region has the DNA TGTGCCAGCAGCCCAAGCGGGGGTACCTACGAGCAGTACTTC. It specifies CASSPSGGTYEQYF.

This chain joins TRBV9 and TRBJ1-3, with D perhaps matching TRBD1 (5 bases). Germline V CDR1 and CDR2: SGDLS, YYNGEE. CDR3 length equals 16 residues. V was trimmed by 3 bases and J by 0 bases, leaving 13 bases between them. The CDR3 sequence: CASSGGLSSSGNTIYF. In DNA, the CDR3 is TGTGCCAGCAGCGGGGGACTTTCCAGCTCTGGAAACACCATATATTTT.

The rearrangement links TRBV5-1 to TRBJ2-7, with D unclear. The CDR3 is 12 amino acids. Germline V gene sequence: CDR1 SGHRS, CDR2 YFSETQ. V was clipped by 0 bases and J by 4 bases, with 5 bases between them. This chain's CDR3 is CASSLDGYEQYF. Here the CDR3 DNA reads TGCGCCAGCAGCTTGGACGGATACGAGCAGTACTTC.

The chain has TRBV28 and TRBJ1-4; 9 nucleotides align to TRBD1. Germline lookup yields CDR1 MDHEN and CDR2 SYDVKM. V shed 2 bases, J shed 7 bases, and the junction held 5 bases outside the gene matches. This CDR3 contains 15 residues. CDR3 sequence: CASSLPTGGGEKLFF. CDR3 nucleotides: TGTGCCAGCAGTTTACCCACAGGGGGCGGTGAAAAACTGTTTTTT.

CDR3 sequence (DNA): TGTGCCAGCAGCCAAGGGACAGGGGGCTGGGGCGAGCAGTACTTC. Its translation is CASSQGTGGWGEQYF. The gene calls are TRBV3-1 (or the pseudogene TRBV3-2) and TRBJ2-7, with 11 bases identical to TRBD1. Trimming removed 1 base from V and 6 bases from J; junction bases left unmatched: 5. This CDR3 is 15 amino acids long. Germline CDR1 LGHDT, CDR2 YNNKEL (reference sequence).

There are a few counts of this clone. The rearrangement joins TRBV29-1 to TRBJ2-4; TRBD1 might be the D (6 bases). Trimming shortened V by 5 bases and J by 1 base, and 15 bases separated the two germline ends. Looked up from germline, CDR1 is SQVTM and CDR2 is ANQGSEA. The CDR3 runs 15 residues. CDR3 protein: CSVSQGRGAKNIQYF. The CDR3 DNA is TGCAGCGTTTCTCAGGGAAGGGGGGCCAAAAACATTCAGTACTTC.

The chain carries TRBV6-5 and TRBJ1-2; 10 nucleotides match TRBD1. With 7 bases clipped from V and 1 base from J, the junction kept 6 bases outside the gene matches. The CDR3 totals 15 residues. From germline, CDR1 is MNHEY and CDR2 SVGAGI. CDR3 sequence (DNA): TGTGCCAGCACTGGGACAGGGGCAGGTAACTATGGCTACACCTTC. It specifies CASTGTGAGNYGYTF.

This clone has only one observation. This chain uses TRBV3-1 (or the pseudogene TRBV3-2) with TRBJ2-7; 7 bases align to TRBD1. The CDR3 spans 12 residues. J lost 6 bases, V lost 3 bases, and 2 bases had no gene match. The germline V gene has CDR1 LGHDT and CDR2 YNNKEL (reference sequence). The CDR3 nucleotides read TGTGCCAGCAGCCACGGGACAGCCGAGCAGTACTTC. Encoded protein: CASSHGTAEQYF.

The V and J genes are TRBV18 and TRBJ2-7, with no clear D. The CDR3 length is 13 residues. Trimming left V 1 base short and J 7 bases short, with 11 bases between. Germline V gene sequence: CDR1 KGHSH, CDR2 LQKENI. The DNA of the CDR3 is TGTGCCAGCTCACCACAAGGGTTTCAGGAGCAGTACTTC. Amino acids: CASSPQGFQEQYF.

The chain employs TRBV7-7 and TRBJ2-5; 10 nucleotides align to TRBD2. The length of the CDR3 is 15 residues. The junction had 5 bases not matched to a gene; V was cut back by 5 bases and J by 2 bases. Per the germline V gene, CDR1 is SSHAT and CDR2 is FNYEAQ (reference sequence). CDR3 nucleotide sequence: TGTGCCAGCAGCGTTGGGACTAGCGCGCAAGAGACCCAGTACTTC. Amino acid sequence: CASSVGTSAQETQYF.

The genes are TRBV7-6 and TRBJ2-7, with 8 bases fitting TRBD1. V shed 3 bases, J shed 5 bases, and the junction held 3 bases outside the gene matches. The CDR3 is 13 amino acids. Germline V gene sequence: CDR1 SGHVS, CDR2 FNYEAQ. The CDR3 bases are TGTGCCAGCAGCTTTGGACAGGGCGACGAGCAGTACTTC. This encodes CASSFGQGDEQYF.

CDR3 nucleotide sequence: TGCGCCAGCAGCTCAAACCAGATGAACACTGAAGCTTTCTTT. It codes for CASSSNQMNTEAFF. The chain recombines TRBV5-1 with TRBJ1-1, with unresolved D. Per germline, CDR1 SGHRS and CDR2 YFSETQ. Trimming cost V 3 bases and J 0 bases, with 9 bases left between them. The CDR3 is 14 amino acids.

This clone came up once. The chain joins TRBV19 to TRBJ2-5; possible D gene TRBD1, 5 bases. The ends were cut back, 8 bases at V and 9 bases at J, with 13 bases in the middle. Germline lookup yields CDR1 LNHDA and CDR2 SQIVND (reference sequence). There are 11 residues in the CDR3. The CDR3 sequence: CASSQGAAQYF. CDR3 bases: TGTGCCAGTTCTCAAGGGGCGGCCCAGTACTTC.

Written as DNA, the CDR3 is TGTGCCATCAGTGAGTCACAGGGTCACCAAGAGACCCAGTACTTC. It specifies CAISESQGHQETQYF. V usage is TRBV10-3 and J usage is TRBJ2-5; possibly TRBD1 for D (6 bases). The CDR3 totals 15 residues. V lost 0 bases and J lost 0, with 8 bases in between. CDR1 and CDR2 from the germline V gene are ENHRY and SYGVKD.

J is TRBJ2-3 and V is TRBV28; no clear D. Trimming cost V 4 bases and J 2 bases, with 7 bases left between them. The CDR3 runs 13 residues. CDR1 is MDHEN, CDR2 SYDVKM, per germline. The CDR3 loop is CASSWGYTDTQYF. CDR3 bases: TGTGCCAGCAGTTGGGGATACACAGATACGCAGTATTTT. The full variable domain, in which reference TRBV28 and TRBJ2-3 provide the parts outside the CDR3, is DVKVTQSSRYLVKRTGEKVFLECVQDMDHENMFWYRQDPGLGLRLIYFSYDVKMKEKGDIPEGYSVSREKKERFSLILESASTNQTSMYLCASSWGYTDTQYFGPGTRLTVL.

The chain has TRBV9 and TRBJ1-2; D may be TRBD1 (6 bases). CDR1 SGDLS and CDR2 YYNGEE come from the germline V gene. The length of the CDR3 is 16 residues. Trimming took 4 bases from V and 8 from J, leaving 24 bases between them. CDR3 amino acids: CASSIDPGQTLSGYTF. Written as DNA, the CDR3 is TGTGCCAGCAGCATAGACCCTGGACAGACTTTGAGCGGCTACACCTTC.

The chain couples TRBV6-5 to TRBJ1-3, with D hard to call. CDR1 is MNHEY, CDR2 SVGAGI, per germline. This CDR3 spans 14 amino acids. V was trimmed by 5 bases and J by 4 bases, leaving 12 bases between them. The CDR3 bases are TGTGCCAGCAGTAGGATCGGGGTCGGAAACACCATATATTTT. It specifies CASSRIGVGNTIYF.

The rearrangement joins TRBV15 to TRBJ2-7, with D perhaps matching TRBD1 (6 bases). Germline V gene lookup returns CDR1 LNHNV and CDR2 YYDKDF (reference sequence). The CDR3 totals 13 residues. Trimming cost V 4 bases and J 0 bases, with 7 bases left between them. CDR3 nucleotide sequence: TGTGCCACCAGCACAGGGGACTCCTACGAGCAGTACTTC. Translating it yields CATSTGDSYEQYF. Drawing the rest from reference TRBV15 and TRBJ2-7, the complete variable domain is DAMVIQNPRYQVTQFGKPVTLSCSQTLNHNVMYWYQQKSSQAPKLLFHYYDKDFNNEADTPDNFQSRRPNTSFCFLDIRSPGLGDTAMYLCATSTGDSYEQYFGPGTRLTVT.

In its sample, this clone was seen many times. V usage is TRBV20-1 and J usage is TRBJ1-6; TRBD1 aligns across 8 bases. The CDR3 runs to 14 residues. Germline CDR1 is DFQATT and CDR2 is SNEGSKA (reference sequence). With 3 bases clipped from V and 7 bases from J, the junction kept 5 bases outside the gene matches. The CDR3 DNA follows: TGCAGTGCTAGTGAGGGACAGGAGAATTCACCCCTCCACTTT. Encoded protein: CSASEGQENSPLHF.

In its sample, this clone was seen once. J is TRBJ2-1 and V is TRBV18, with a weak D call TRBD1 (5 bases). The V end lost 1 base, the J end lost 0 bases, and 16 bases lay between the germline ends. The CDR3 is 18 amino acids. CDR1 and CDR2 (germline): KGHSH, LQKENI. CDR3 DNA: TGTGCCAGCTCACCACTAAATGGTCAGGGCAGCTCCTACAATGAGCAGTTCTTC. Encoded protein: CASSPLNGQGSSYNEQFF.

V usage is TRBV27 and J usage is TRBJ2-2, with D hard to call. V lost 5 bases, J lost 1 base, and 11 bases lay in between. Germline V gene sequence: CDR1 MNHEY, CDR2 SMNVEV (reference sequence). This CDR3 spans 15 amino acids. CDR3 nucleotide sequence: TGTGCCAGCAGTGTGCGGCCGGTGAACACCGGGGAGCTGTTTTTT. Residues: CASSVRPVNTGELFF.

The CDR3 coding sequence is TGTGCCAGCACCCAGGCGAGAGAGGGGTGGGTTTATGAGCAGTTCTTC. Protein: CASTQAREGWVYEQFF. This chain connects TRBV28 to TRBJ2-1, with D perhaps given as TRBD1 or TRBD2 (5 bases each). CDR1 and CDR2 (germline): MDHEN, SYDVKM. The CDR3 length is 16 residues. Trimming removed 7 bases at V and 8 bases at J, with 24 bases between.

The chain uses TRBV7-2 and TRBJ2-7; possible D gene TRBD1, 5 bases. Germline V gene data show CDR1 as SGHTA and CDR2 as FQGNSA. This CDR3 has 15 amino acids. Trimming left V 0 bases short and J 3 bases short, with 12 bases between. CDR3: CASSLAPGPGYEQYF. CDR3 in DNA: TGTGCCAGCAGCTTAGCTCCAGGGCCGGGCTACGAGCAGTACTTC.

This rearrangement joins TRBV4-1 to TRBJ1-1, with 9 bases matching TRBD1. Per germline, CDR1 MGHRA and CDR2 YSYEKL. This CDR3 comprises 18 residues. V lost 1 base to trimming and J lost 0 bases; unmatched junction nucleotides: 9. As DNA, the CDR3 is TGCGCCAGCAGCCAAGCTCTCGGGACAGGGCTTATGAACACTGAAGCTTTCTTT. It encodes CASSQALGTGLMNTEAFF.

In its sample, this clone is medium-sized (0.01 to 0.1%). This chain connects TRBV25-1 to TRBJ1-4; tentatively, D is TRBD1 (6 bases). Germline CDR1 MGHDK, CDR2 SYGVNS. The germline V and J ends were trimmed by 3 bases and 0 bases, with 11 bases remaining between them. CDR3 size: 16 residues. The CDR3 protein is CASSEMDRATNEKLFF. The CDR3 region has the DNA TGTGCCAGCAGTGAGATGGACAGAGCAACTAATGAAAAACTGTTTTTT.

The chain links TRBV6-5 to TRBJ2-2, with 9 bases that match TRBD1. J gave up 6 bases and V 8 bases, and 7 bases lay outside the gene matches. The CDR3 consists of 14 residues. Germline assignment: CDR1 MNHEY and CDR2 SVGAGI. The CDR3 region has the DNA TGTGCCAGCGGGGGGACAGGGAGCCCCGGGGAGCTGTTTTTT. It codes for CASGGTGSPGELFF.

V and J are TRBV19 and TRBJ2-7, with TRBD1 as a possible D gene (5 bases). The CDR3 loop spans 15 amino acids. V was shortened by 1 base and J by 2 bases, with 12 bases between the two germline ends. Germline CDR1 LNHDA, CDR2 SQIVND (reference sequence). The CDR3 nucleotides are TGTGCCAGTAGTATAGGTCAGGGCGTTACCTACGAGCAGTACTTC. Amino acid sequence: CASSIGQGVTYEQYF. The variable domain in full, completed from reference TRBV19 and TRBJ2-7, reads DGGITQSPKYLFRKEGQNVTLSCEQNLNHDAMYWYRQDPGQGLRLIYYSQIVNDFQKGDIAEGYSVSREKKESFPLTVTSAQKNPTAFYLCASSIGQGVTYEQYFGPGTRLTVT.

The chain has TRBV5-6 and TRBJ1-2; D is perhaps TRBD1 (5 bases). Trimming left V 4 bases short and J 4 bases short, with 17 bases between. Germline-derived CDR1 and CDR2 are SGHDT and YYEEEE. This CDR3 is 15 amino acids long. The CDR3 loop is CASSQGTASFYGYTF. In DNA, the CDR3 is TGTGCCAGCAGCCAAGGGACGGCTTCTTTCTATGGCTACACCTTC.